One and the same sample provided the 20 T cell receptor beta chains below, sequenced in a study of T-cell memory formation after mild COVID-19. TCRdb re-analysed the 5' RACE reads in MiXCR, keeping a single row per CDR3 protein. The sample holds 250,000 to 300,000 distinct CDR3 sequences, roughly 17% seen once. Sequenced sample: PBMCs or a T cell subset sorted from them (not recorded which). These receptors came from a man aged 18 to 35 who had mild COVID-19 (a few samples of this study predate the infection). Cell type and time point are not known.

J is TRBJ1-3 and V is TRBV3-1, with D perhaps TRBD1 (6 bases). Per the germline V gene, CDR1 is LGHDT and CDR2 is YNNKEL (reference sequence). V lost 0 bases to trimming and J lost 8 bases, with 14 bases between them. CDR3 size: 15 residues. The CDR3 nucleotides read TGTGCCAGCAGCCAAGATGGGACACCCGAGGACACCATATATTTT. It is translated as CASSQDGTPEDTIYF.

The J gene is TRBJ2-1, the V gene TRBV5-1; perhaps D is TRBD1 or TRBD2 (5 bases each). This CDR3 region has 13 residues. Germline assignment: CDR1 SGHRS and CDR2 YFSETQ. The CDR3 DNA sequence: TGCGCAACCAGACCGGGACCGAACAATGAGCAGTTCTTC. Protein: CATRPGPNNEQFF.

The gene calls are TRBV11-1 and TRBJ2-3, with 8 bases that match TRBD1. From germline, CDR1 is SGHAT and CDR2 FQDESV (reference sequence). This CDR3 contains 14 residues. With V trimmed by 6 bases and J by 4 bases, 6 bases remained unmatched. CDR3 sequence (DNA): TGTGCCAGCAGAACTCAGGGGGCATCAGATACGCAGTATTTT. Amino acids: CASRTQGASDTQYF.

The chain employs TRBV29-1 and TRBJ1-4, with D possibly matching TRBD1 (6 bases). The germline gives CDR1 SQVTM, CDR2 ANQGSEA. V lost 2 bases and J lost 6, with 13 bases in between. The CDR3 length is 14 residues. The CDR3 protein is CSVETWGAHEKLFF. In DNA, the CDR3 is TGCAGCGTTGAAACATGGGGGGCACATGAAAAACTGTTTTTT.

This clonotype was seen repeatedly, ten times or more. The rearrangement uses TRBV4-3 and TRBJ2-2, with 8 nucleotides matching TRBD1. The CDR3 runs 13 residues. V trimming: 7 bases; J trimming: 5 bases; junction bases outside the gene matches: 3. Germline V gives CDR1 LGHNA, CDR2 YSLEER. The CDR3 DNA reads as TGCGCCAGCACCCAGGGGGCAACCGGGGAGCTGTTTTTT. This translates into CASTQGATGELFF.

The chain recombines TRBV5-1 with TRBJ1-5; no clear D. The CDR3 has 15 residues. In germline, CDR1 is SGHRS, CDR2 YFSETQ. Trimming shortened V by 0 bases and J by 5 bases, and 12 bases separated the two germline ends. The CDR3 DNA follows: TGCGCCAGCAGCTTGGAGTCGGGTTCCTATCAGCCCCAGCATTTT. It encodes CASSLESGSYQPQHF.

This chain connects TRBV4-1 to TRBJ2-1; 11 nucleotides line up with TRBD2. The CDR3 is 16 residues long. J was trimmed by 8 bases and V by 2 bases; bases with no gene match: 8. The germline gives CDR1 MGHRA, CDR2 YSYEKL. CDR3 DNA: TGCGCCAGCAGCCAACTGCTTGGGACTAGCGGTTATGAGCAGTTCTTC. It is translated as CASSQLLGTSGYEQFF.

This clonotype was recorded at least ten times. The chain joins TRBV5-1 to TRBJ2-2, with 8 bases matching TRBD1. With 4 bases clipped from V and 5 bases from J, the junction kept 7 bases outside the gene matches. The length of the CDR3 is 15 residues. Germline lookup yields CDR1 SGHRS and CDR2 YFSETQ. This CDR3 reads CASSTGTGATGELFF. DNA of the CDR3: TGCGCCAGCAGCACCGGGACAGGAGCAACCGGGGAGCTGTTTTTT.

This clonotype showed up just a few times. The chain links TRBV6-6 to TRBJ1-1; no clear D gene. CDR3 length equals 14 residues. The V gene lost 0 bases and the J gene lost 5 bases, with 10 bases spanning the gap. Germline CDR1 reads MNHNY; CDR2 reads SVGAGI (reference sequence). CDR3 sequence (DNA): TGTGCCAGCAGTTACTCGTGGAGGGCGACTGAAGCTTTCTTT. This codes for CASSYSWRATEAFF.

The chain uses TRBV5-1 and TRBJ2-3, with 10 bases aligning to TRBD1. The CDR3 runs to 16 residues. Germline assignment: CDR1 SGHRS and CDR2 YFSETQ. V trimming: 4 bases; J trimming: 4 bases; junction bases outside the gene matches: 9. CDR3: CASSVPMTGGADTQYF. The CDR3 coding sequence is TGCGCCAGCAGCGTTCCGATGACAGGGGGCGCAGATACGCAGTATTTT.

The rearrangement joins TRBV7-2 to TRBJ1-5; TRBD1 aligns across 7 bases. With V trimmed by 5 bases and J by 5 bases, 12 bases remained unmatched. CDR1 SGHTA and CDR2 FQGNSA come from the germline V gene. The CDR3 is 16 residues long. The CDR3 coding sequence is TGTGCCAGCAGCGTGACAGGGATAGGTTTCGATCAGCCCCAGCATTTT. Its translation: CASSVTGIGFDQPQHF.

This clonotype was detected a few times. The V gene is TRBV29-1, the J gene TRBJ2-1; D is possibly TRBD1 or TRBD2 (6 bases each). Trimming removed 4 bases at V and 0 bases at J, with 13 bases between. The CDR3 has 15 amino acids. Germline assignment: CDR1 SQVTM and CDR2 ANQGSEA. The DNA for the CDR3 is TGCAGCGTTGTCGGGGGCCCAAGCTCCTACAATGAGCAGTTCTTC. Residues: CSVVGGPSSYNEQFF.

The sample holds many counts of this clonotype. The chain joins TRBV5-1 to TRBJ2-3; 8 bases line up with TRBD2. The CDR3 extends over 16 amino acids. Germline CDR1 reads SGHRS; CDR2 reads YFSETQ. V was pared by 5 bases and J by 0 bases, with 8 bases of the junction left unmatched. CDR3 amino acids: CASSYSGTSSTDTQYF. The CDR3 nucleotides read TGCGCCAGCAGTTATAGCGGGACGTCTAGCACAGATACGCAGTATTTT.

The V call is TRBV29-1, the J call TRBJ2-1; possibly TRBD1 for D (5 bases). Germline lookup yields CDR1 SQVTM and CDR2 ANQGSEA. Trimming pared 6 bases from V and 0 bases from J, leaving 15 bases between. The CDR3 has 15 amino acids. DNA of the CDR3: TGCAGCGTGGGGAAGGGGCAGAGCTCCTACAATGAGCAGTTCTTC. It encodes CSVGKGQSSYNEQFF.

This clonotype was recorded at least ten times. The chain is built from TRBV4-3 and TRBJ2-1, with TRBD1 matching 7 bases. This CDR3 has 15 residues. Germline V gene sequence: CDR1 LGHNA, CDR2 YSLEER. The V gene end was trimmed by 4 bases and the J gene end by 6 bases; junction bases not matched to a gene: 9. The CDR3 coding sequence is TGCGCCAGCAGCCCTAGGGGGCAGGGCTTCAATGAGCAGTTCTTC. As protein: CASSPRGQGFNEQFF.

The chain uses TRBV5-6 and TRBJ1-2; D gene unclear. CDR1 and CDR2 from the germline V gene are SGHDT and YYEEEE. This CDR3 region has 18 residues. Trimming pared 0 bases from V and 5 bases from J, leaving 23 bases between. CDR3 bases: TGTGCCAGCAGCTTGGGGCCGAAGCGGGCTACGGGATCATATGGCTACACCTTC. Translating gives CASSLGPKRATGSYGYTF.

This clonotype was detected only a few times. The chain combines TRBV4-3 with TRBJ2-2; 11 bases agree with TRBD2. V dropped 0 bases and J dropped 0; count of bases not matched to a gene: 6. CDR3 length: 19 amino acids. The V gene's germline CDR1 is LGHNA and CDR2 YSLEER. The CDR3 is CASSQEWLAGGTNTGELFF. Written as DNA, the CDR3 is TGCGCCAGCAGCCAAGAGTGGCTAGCGGGGGGCACGAACACCGGGGAGCTGTTTTTT.

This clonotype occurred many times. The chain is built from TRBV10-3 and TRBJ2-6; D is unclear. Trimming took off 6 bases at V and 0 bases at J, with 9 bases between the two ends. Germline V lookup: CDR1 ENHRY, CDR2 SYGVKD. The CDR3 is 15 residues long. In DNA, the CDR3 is TGTGCCATCAGGAGCTCTGGCTCTGGGGCCAACGTCCTGACTTTC. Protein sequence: CAIRSSGSGANVLTF.

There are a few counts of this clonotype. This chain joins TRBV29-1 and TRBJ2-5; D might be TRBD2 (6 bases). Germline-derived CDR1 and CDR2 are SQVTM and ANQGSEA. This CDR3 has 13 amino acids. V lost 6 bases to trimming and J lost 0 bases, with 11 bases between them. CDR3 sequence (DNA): TGCAGCGTCCACGGGACTTACCAAGAGACCCAGTACTTC. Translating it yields CSVHGTYQETQYF.

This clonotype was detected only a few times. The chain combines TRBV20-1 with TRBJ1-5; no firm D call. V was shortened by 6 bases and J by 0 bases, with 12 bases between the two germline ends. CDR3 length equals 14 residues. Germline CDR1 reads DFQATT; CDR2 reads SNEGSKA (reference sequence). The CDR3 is CSAPLPGSNQPQHF. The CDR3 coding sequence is TGCAGTGCCCCCTTACCAGGTAGCAATCAGCCCCAGCATTTT.